One sample yielded the 20 T cell receptor beta chains listed below, sequenced in a study of T cells in Graves' hyperthyroidism and ophthalmopathy. What was amplified from RNA transcripts were TCR beta CDR3 regions. The HTBI primer set was used in a first-round RT-PCR of the TCR CDR3. A single record per CDR3 protein comes from TCRdb applying MiXCR to the multiplex PCR reads. The table shows approximately 500,000 distinct CDR3 sequences, with 40% to 55% occurring only once. Source material: peripheral blood or thyroid tissue (not recorded which). The receptors here all came from a woman aged 18-29 years with Graves' hyperthyroidism.

The chain has TRBV25-1 and TRBJ1-2; D not certain. V lost 9 bases, J lost 6 bases, and 20 bases lay in between. Germline-derived CDR1 and CDR2 are MGHDK and SYGVNS. CDR3 length equals 14 residues. In DNA form, the CDR3 reads TGTGCCAGAGAGCTGGGAGGGAGTTATGATGGCTACACCTTC. It codes for CARELGGSYDGYTF.

Notes on this clonotype: This may come from a read error, since a much larger clone is one base off. The rearrangement links TRBV5-1 to TRBJ2-3; no reliable D call. The tail of the sequence fits TRBJ1-5 better, so the J call may be wrong. The CDR3 sequence is 12 residues long. CDR1 is SGHRS and CDR2 is YFSETQ in the germline V gene. CDR3 bases: TGCGCCAGCAGCCCAGACACAGATACGCAGCATTTT. It codes for CASSPDTDTQHF.

On this clonotype: A much larger clone sits a single nucleotide away, making a read error possible. The chain links TRBV25-1 to TRBJ2-7; 10 bases line up with TRBD1. CDR3 length equals 14 residues. Germline lookup yields CDR1 MGHDK and CDR2 SYGVNS. V was pared by 5 bases and J by 3 bases, with 4 bases of the junction left unmatched. CDR3 DNA: TGTGCCAGCAGTTACGGGACAGGGGACTACGAGCAGTACTTC. Translating gives CASSYGTGDYEQYF.

As concerns this clonotype: Since the CDR3 does not end with the conserved phenylalanine or tryptophan, this likely comes from a read error. J is TRBJ2-2 and V is TRBV4-1, with no clear D. The CDR3 runs 16 residues. Germline-derived CDR1 and CDR2 are MGHRA and YSYEKL. The V end was cut by 0 bases, the J end by 0 bases, with 8 bases between. The CDR3 reads CASSQDDRSNTGELFL. The DNA for the CDR3 is TGCGCCAGCAGCCAAGATGATAGGTCGAACACCGGGGAGCTGTTTCTT.

This clonotype was found many times. This chain uses TRBV7-6 with TRBJ2-2; D might be TRBD2 (6 bases). With 5 bases removed from V and 4 bases from J, the gap between germline ends came to 17 bases. The CDR3 has 16 residues. CDR1 is SGHVS and CDR2 is FNYEAQ in the germline V gene. The CDR3 sequence is CASSPPGGIGTGELFF. The DNA for the CDR3 is TGTGCCAGCAGCCCCCCAGGAGGGATCGGCACCGGGGAGCTGTTTTTT.

This clonotype was seen at least ten times. This chain connects TRBV7-2 to TRBJ2-7; D uncertain. Per germline, CDR1 SGHTA and CDR2 FQGNSA. This CDR3 contains 13 residues. With 0 bases removed from V and 5 bases from J, the gap between germline ends came to 8 bases. The CDR3 nucleotides read TGTGCCAGCAGCTTAGCGCGTGACAACGAGCAGTACTTC. This gives the protein CASSLARDNEQYF.

The chain links TRBV29-1 to TRBJ1-4, with D perhaps TRBD1 (5 bases). CDR3 size: 11 residues. The germline CDR1 and CDR2 sequences are SQVTM and ANQGSEA. V lost 3 bases, J lost 13 bases, and 12 bases lay in between. CDR3 residues: CSVEGGKGLFF. DNA of the CDR3: TGCAGCGTTGAGGGGGGGAAGGGACTGTTTTTT. The variable domain in full, with the rest retrieved from reference TRBV29-1 and TRBJ1-4, is SAVISQKPSRDICQRGTSLTIQCQVDSQVTMMFWYRQQPGQSLTLIATANQGSEATYESGFVIDKFPISRPNLTFSTLTVSNMSPEDSSIYLCSVEGGKGLFFGSGTQLSVL.

The V and J genes are TRBV19 and TRBJ2-6, with D uncertain. From germline, CDR1 is LNHDA and CDR2 SQIVND (reference sequence). The CDR3 covers 15 residues. Trimming stripped 9 bases from V and 0 bases from J, with 12 bases between. The CDR3 DNA reads TGTGCCAGCACGTCCTCTTACTCTGGGGCCAACGTCCTGACTTTC. Amino acids: CASTSSYSGANVLTF. The variable domain in full, with the rest retrieved from reference TRBV19 and TRBJ2-6, is DGGITQSPKYLFRKEGQNVTLSCEQNLNHDAMYWYRQDPGQGLRLIYYSQIVNDFQKGDIAEGYSVSREKKESFPLTVTSAQKNPTAFYLCASTSSYSGANVLTFGAGSRLTVL.

The chain links TRBV9 to TRBJ2-5; 7 bases are a match to TRBD2. The V segment lost 1 base and the J segment 10 bases; nucleotides outside the gene matches: 16. CDR1 is SGDLS and CDR2 is YYNGEE in the germline V gene. The CDR3 totals 16 residues. CDR3 bases: TGTGCCAGCAGCGTACTAGCGGCCGATAACGAAAGAGACCAGTACTTC. It yields the protein CASSVLAADNERDQYF.

A word on this clonotype: With a much larger clone just one base away, this may be a read error. This CDR3 fails to terminate in the conserved phenylalanine or tryptophan, so it likely reflects a read error. The chain combines TRBV10-1 with TRBJ2-7; 10 bases are a match to TRBD2. This CDR3 has 17 residues. The ends lost 2 bases at V and 6 bases at J; junction bases unmatched: 13. Germline assignment: CDR1 WNHNN and CDR2 SYGVQD (reference sequence). The CDR3, as DNA: TGCGCCAGCAGTGAGATCCCTAGCGGGAGTAGAGTAGGCGAGCAGTACCTC. Residues: CASSEIPSGSRVGEQYL.

This clonotype was picked up a small number of times. The J gene is TRBJ2-1, the V gene TRBV7-3; D call uncertain. From germline, CDR1 is SGHTA and CDR2 FQGTGA. V lost 5 bases and J lost 4, with 9 bases in between. The length of the CDR3 is 13 residues. CDR3 residues: CASSHDQYNEQFF. As DNA, the CDR3 is TGTGCCAGCAGCCACGACCAGTACAATGAGCAGTTCTTC.

This clonotype was observed many times. The chain employs TRBV5-4 and TRBJ1-6; tentatively, D is TRBD1 (5 bases). The V and J ends lost 4 bases and 9 bases respectively, with 32 bases between them. Per germline, CDR1 SGHNT and CDR2 YYREEE (reference sequence). The CDR3 sequence is 20 residues long. In DNA form, the CDR3 reads TGTGCCAGCAGCCGGAGCAGCTTGGGGCGTGCTCGGGGGGTTGGTTCACCCCTCCACTTT. Protein: CASSRSSLGRARGVGSPLHF.

The chain joins TRBV20-1 to TRBJ2-7, with TRBD1 matching over 7 bases. The CDR3 contains 14 residues. The V and J ends lost 6 bases and 0 bases, in that order; junction bases with no gene match: 8. CDR1 is DFQATT and CDR2 is SNEGSKA in the germline V gene (reference sequence). CDR3 nucleotide sequence: TGCAGTGCAGCCCCCCGGGACAGCTCCTACGAGCAGTACTTC. Protein sequence: CSAAPRDSSYEQYF.

This clonotype was found many times. The DNA of the CDR3 is TGTGCCAGCAGCCTCTGGGGCACCGCGAACACCGGGGAGCTGTTTTTT. It encodes CASSLWGTANTGELFF. The rearrangement links TRBV5-6 to TRBJ2-2; possibly TRBD1 for D (5 bases). Germline lookup yields CDR1 SGHDT and CDR2 YYEEEE. V was cut by 4 bases and J by 0 bases, with 13 bases left in between. The CDR3 totals 16 residues.

This clonotype was found many times. V gene TRBV9 combines with J gene TRBJ2-5; D remains ambiguous. The CDR3 sequence is 14 residues long. V was cut by 0 bases and J by 2 bases, with 8 bases left in between. Germline assignment: CDR1 SGDLS and CDR2 YYNGEE. CDR3 sequence (DNA): TGTGCCAGCAGCGTAGGCAGCGATCAAGAGACCCAGTACTTC. It yields the protein CASSVGSDQETQYF.

This clonotype occurred once. The CDR3 is CASSVGWGNNQPQHF. Here the CDR3 DNA reads TGTGCCAGCAGCGTAGGATGGGGTAACAATCAGCCCCAGCATTTT. The chain recombines TRBV9 with TRBJ1-5; no clear D. The CDR3 length is 15 residues. The V gene lost 0 bases and the J gene lost 3 bases, with 10 bases spanning the gap. Germline lookup yields CDR1 SGDLS and CDR2 YYNGEE.

The chain links TRBV20-1 to TRBJ2-5; D is undetermined. Germline values: CDR1 DFQATT, CDR2 SNEGSKA (reference sequence). This CDR3 has 12 amino acids. The V end was cut by 6 bases, the J end by 1 base, with 9 bases between. The CDR3 DNA reads as TGCAGTGCCCAAGTCCGCCAAGAGACCCAGTACTTC. It is translated as CSAQVRQETQYF.

The chain recombines TRBV2 with TRBJ2-4, with TRBD2 matching over 8 bases. There are 17 residues in the CDR3. CDR1 and CDR2 from the germline V gene are SNHLY and FYNNEI. J lost 5 bases, V lost 2 bases, and 11 bases had no gene match. CDR3 coding DNA: TGTGCCAGCAGTGAAACGGGAGCGGGAGTTCGGGAAAACATTCAGTACTTC. Translation: CASSETGAGVRENIQYF.

The sample holds a few counts of this clonotype. The chain is built from TRBV5-1 and TRBJ2-2, with D hard to call. Germline-derived CDR1 and CDR2 are SGHRS and YFSETQ. This CDR3 spans 14 amino acids. V lost 7 bases and J lost 0, with 10 bases in between. The CDR3 loop reads CASQPDTNTGELFF. Written as DNA, the CDR3 is TGCGCCAGCCAACCTGACACGAACACCGGGGAGCTGTTTTTT.

The V gene is TRBV5-1, the J gene TRBJ2-7, with 7 bases matching TRBD1. V trimming: 3 bases; J trimming: 1 base; junction bases outside the gene matches: 16. The germline gives CDR1 SGHRS, CDR2 YFSETQ. The length of the CDR3 is 18 residues. The CDR3 loop reads CASSSLSVRDRASYEQYF. The CDR3 DNA reads as TGCGCCAGCAGCTCCTTGTCCGTTCGGGACAGAGCTTCCTACGAGCAGTACTTC.